These 7 T cell receptor beta chains share one sample of origin, sequenced in a study of T cells in Graves' hyperthyroidism and ophthalmopathy. Using RNA transcripts as the source, TCR beta CDR3 regions were amplified. TCR CDR3 regions were first amplified by RT-PCR with HTBI primers. TCRdb analysed the multiplex PCR reads with MiXCR anew, one entry per CDR3 protein. The sample contains 550,000 to 850,000 distinct CDR3 sequences, around 20% of which appear only once. The sequenced material came from blood. The receptors shown here come from a woman aged 45 to 65 with Graves' hyperthyroidism that later progressed to Graves' ophthalmopathy.

This clonotype was seen just once. The chain links TRBV5-1 to TRBJ1-2; D is ambiguous. The ends were cut back, 0 bases at V and 4 bases at J, with 13 bases in the middle. The CDR3 is made up of 15 amino acids. The germline CDR1 and CDR2 sequences are SGHRS and YFSETQ. The chain's CDR3 is CASSLEQRALYGYTF. CDR3 nucleotide sequence: TGCGCCAGCAGCTTGGAACAGCGGGCCCTCTATGGCTACACCTTC.

This clonotype was seen a handful of times. The chain employs TRBV10-3 and TRBJ2-7; no definite D call. The CDR3 spans 15 residues. Germline V gives CDR1 ENHRY, CDR2 SYGVKD. Trimming stripped 3 bases from V and 0 bases from J, with 12 bases between. The CDR3 bases are TGTGCCATCAGTGACTCTAGAATTACCTCCTACGAGCAGTACTTC. Its protein is CAISDSRITSYEQYF.

This clonotype has a handful of counts. As DNA, the CDR3 is TGTGCCTGGAGAAGAGGACTAGCGGGGGAACTAATCCCAGATACGCAGTATTTT. It translates to CAWRRGLAGELIPDTQYF. The chain carries TRBV30 and TRBJ2-3; the match to TRBD2 covers 13 bases. V lost 3 bases, J lost 4 bases, and 13 bases stayed unmatched. CDR3 length: 18 residues. Looked up from germline, CDR1 is GTSNPN and CDR2 is SVGIG (reference sequence).

This clonotype was seen many times. This chain links TRBV7-3 with TRBJ2-5; tentatively, D is TRBD1 (6 bases). The germline V gene encodes CDR1 SGHTA and CDR2 FQGTGA. The CDR3 contains 15 residues. V shed 5 bases and J shed 1 base, with 14 bases lying between them. The CDR3 bases are TGTGCCAGCAGCCCAACCCAGGGGATCCAAGAGACCCAGTACTTC. It yields the protein CASSPTQGIQETQYF.

This clonotype occurred many times. V and J are TRBV13 and TRBJ1-5; 8 bases fit TRBD1. V shed 3 bases, J shed 2 bases, and the junction held 12 bases outside the gene matches. CDR1 is PRHDT, CDR2 FYEKMQ, per germline (reference sequence). CDR3 length: 18 residues. The CDR3 loop is CASSFRTGRASGNQPQHF. The CDR3 DNA follows: TGTGCCAGCAGCTTCCGGACAGGGAGAGCATCTGGCAATCAGCCCCAGCATTTT.

This chain connects TRBV4-1 to TRBJ1-1, with D unresolved. The V end lost 3 bases, the J end lost 10 bases, and 12 bases lay between the germline ends. The CDR3 is 12 residues long. Germline CDR1 is MGHRA and CDR2 is YSYEKL. The CDR3 is CASSHSFEPAFF. CDR3 nucleotides: TGCGCCAGCAGCCACAGCTTTGAACCAGCTTTCTTT.

The chain combines TRBV27 with TRBJ1-5; no firm D call. The CDR3 contains 14 residues. Trimming took 5 bases from V and 11 from J, leaving 19 bases between them. Per germline, CDR1 MNHEY and CDR2 SMNVEV (reference sequence). The CDR3 loop reads CASSGIDTRLAQHF. The CDR3 DNA reads TGTGCCAGCAGTGGGATTGACACAAGGCTTGCCCAGCATTTT.